The clone carrying this T cell receptor (beta chain) has just one count. These data are taken from a study of blood T cell repertoires in COVID-19. About the research overall: Acute and convalescent COVID-19 specimens originated in the United States, Italy and Spain. PBMCs, B-cell-depleted T cells, or T cells provided the cDNA or gDNA that made up the material.

Source study methods: Estimated nucleated cell counts came from reference gene primer amplification. The protocol was immunoSEQ multiplex PCR, while the TCRdb copy is restricted to in-frame clones and leaves out a portion. V, J and clone size derive from that table, while D and trimming were established from the DNA sequence. The sample carries about 170,000 clones, 70% to 90% recorded once. The CDR3 has 16 amino acids. The J segment lost 7 bases and the V segment lost 3 bases, leaving 7 bases of the junction unmatched. Germline assignment: CDR1 SGHTA and CDR2 FQGNSA. This TCR was recovered from a man between 60 and 70 years old who had recovered from COVID-19. The sequencing sample was made of peripheral blood. This chain joins TRBV7-2 and TRBJ1-6; TRBD1 agrees at 9 bases. The CDR3 coding sequence is TGTGCCAGCAGCTTGGGGACCGGGACAGGGAATTCACCCCTCCACTTT. Amino acids: CASSLGTGTGNSPLHF.